This T cell receptor (beta chain) was recorded in a study of Graves' ophthalmopathy and Graves' hyperthyroidism. Using RNA transcripts, the TCR beta CDR3 regions were amplified. Second-round multiplex PCR came after first-round RT-PCR with HTBI primers. One entry per CDR3 protein, called by TCRdb with MiXCR from the multiplex PCR reads. The repertoire holds 500,000 to 800,000 distinct CDR3 sequences, with about two fifths as singletons. Where ophthalmopathy was present, donors had moderate-to-severe activity, CAS ≥3, NOSPECS ≥4 and duration under 3 months. Diagnostic conclusions were grounded in clinical symptoms, serum thyroxine, TRAb, thyroid ultrasound and orbital computed tomography. V shed 8 bases and J shed 0 bases, with 18 bases lying between them. CDR1 and CDR2 (germline): SGHRS, YFSETQ. CDR3 length: 17 amino acids. Broader study findings: Most expanded clonotypes from thyroid (those above 0.001 frequency) were also found in blood.

This clonotype was detected a few times. Its specificity is not known. The sequenced sample was peripheral blood. The receptor was isolated from an adult man with Graves' ophthalmopathy. V usage is TRBV5-1 and J usage is TRBJ2-6; D is unresolved. CDR3 DNA sequence: TGCGCCAGTAGTCCCATCGGAACTATCTCTGGGGCCAACGTCCTGACTTTC. This codes for CASSPIGTISGANVLTF.